One and the same sample provided the 11 T cell receptor beta chains below, sequenced in a study of cytomegalovirus exposure and HLA in healthy donors. The PCR made use of 60 Vbeta and 13 Jbeta primers. The data were produced by immunoSEQ multiplex PCR, yet TCRdb's version contains in-frame clones alone and is incomplete. The sample holds tens of thousands of clones, around 85% seen once. Sequenced material: PBMCs. The receptors shown here come from a man under 40 in good health and CMV-seronegative.

The rearrangement uses TRBV30 and TRBJ1-2; D is possibly TRBD1 (6 bases). Germline lookup yields CDR1 GTSNPN and CDR2 SVGIG (reference sequence). The V end was cut by 6 bases, the J end by 4 bases, with 15 bases between. There are 13 residues in the CDR3. The CDR3: CACLPGGSYGYTF. The DNA for the CDR3 is TGTGCCTGTCTCCCTGGGGGCAGCTATGGCTACACCTTC.

This clone occurred a few times. The chain carries TRBV30 and TRBJ1-4, with no clear D. V was trimmed by 0 bases and J by 8 bases, leaving 10 bases between them. The CDR3 runs to 13 residues. Germline CDR1 GTSNPN, CDR2 SVGIG (reference sequence). The CDR3 DNA is TGTGCCTGGAGTGTACCGGCGGAGGAAAAACTGTTTTTT. Translating gives CAWSVPAEEKLFF.

The chain recombines TRBV5-1 with TRBJ2-5; 10 nucleotides match TRBD2. The CDR3 is 15 residues long. V shed 0 bases, J shed 3 bases, and the junction held 2 bases outside the gene matches. CDR1 is SGHRS and CDR2 is YFSETQ in the germline V gene. The CDR3 is CASSLGTSGEETQYF. The DNA of the CDR3 is TGCGCCAGCAGCTTGGGGACTAGCGGTGAAGAGACCCAGTACTTC.

The chain couples TRBV6-9 to TRBJ1-2; no firm D call. There are 14 residues in the CDR3. Germline V CDR1 and CDR2: MNHGY, SVAAGI. V was pared by 6 bases and J by 4 bases, with 15 bases between. The CDR3 loop is CASSCFAVPYGYTF. The CDR3, as DNA: TGTGCCAGCAGCTGTTTTGCAGTCCCCTATGGCTACACCTTC.

The chain has TRBV19 and TRBJ1-6, with TRBD1 matching over 8 bases. After removal of 7 bases from V and 9 bases from J, the junction contained 8 bases not matched to a gene. The V gene's germline CDR1 is LNHDA and CDR2 SQIVND (reference sequence). This CDR3 spans 14 amino acids. This chain's CDR3 is CASTSQGAGSPLHF. The CDR3 DNA reads as TGTGCCAGTACCTCCCAGGGGGCTGGTTCACCCCTCCACTTT.

The chain recombines TRBV2 with TRBJ2-7; D is perhaps TRBD2 (6 bases). With 8 bases removed from V and 5 bases from J, the gap between germline ends came to 25 bases. This CDR3 has 16 residues. Per germline, CDR1 SNHLY and CDR2 FYNNEI. Written as DNA, the CDR3 is TGTGCCAGCCAAAAAGACCCCTCTCCGGGGGACCACGAGCAGTACTTC. It yields the protein CASQKDPSPGDHEQYF.

This clone appeared a few times. This chain connects TRBV2 to TRBJ2-2; D gene unclear. The CDR3 has 16 residues. V was shortened by 1 base and J by 1 base, with 10 bases between the two germline ends. CDR1 is SNHLY and CDR2 is FYNNEI in the germline V gene. In DNA form, the CDR3 reads TGTGCCAGCAGTGAAGGCCCAATACAGAACACCGGGGAGCTGTTTTTT. This codes for CASSEGPIQNTGELFF. Variable domain in full (rest from reference TRBV2 and TRBJ2-2): EPEVTQTPSHQVTQMGQEVILRCVPISNHLYFYWYRQILGQKVEFLVSFYNNEISEKSEIFDDQFSVERPDGSNFTLKIRSTKLEDSAMYFCASSEGPIQNTGELFFGEGSRLTVL.

The chain joins TRBV19 to TRBJ1-2; 8 bases match TRBD1. The CDR3 runs 14 residues. Per the germline V gene, CDR1 is LNHDA and CDR2 is SQIVND (reference sequence). V dropped 4 bases and J dropped 9; count of bases not matched to a gene: 10. In nucleotides, the CDR3 is TGTGCCAGTAGTACCCCGGACAGGGCGGCGCGCTACACCTTC. Amino acid sequence: CASSTPDRAARYTF.

The V gene is TRBV2, the J gene TRBJ2-2; the match to TRBD1 covers 9 bases. Germline V gives CDR1 SNHLY, CDR2 FYNNEI. The CDR3 covers 14 residues. V lost 8 bases, J lost 5 bases, and 6 bases stayed unmatched. CDR3 amino acids: CASGGTGWTGELFF. DNA of the CDR3: TGTGCCAGCGGGGGGACAGGGTGGACCGGGGAGCTGTTTTTT.

This sequence joins TRBV29-1 and TRBJ1-1, with D hard to call. Germline V gives CDR1 SQVTM, CDR2 ANQGSEA. This CDR3 comprises 15 residues. The V end was cut by 5 bases, the J end by 0 bases, with 16 bases between. The CDR3 loop reads CSVLPTLTMNTEAFF. The CDR3 bases are TGCAGCGTTCTACCTACCCTAACCATGAACACTGAAGCTTTCTTT.

J is TRBJ2-7 and V is TRBV6-1; perhaps TRBD1 as D (6 bases). The germline V gene has CDR1 MNHNS and CDR2 SASEGT. CDR3 length: 14 residues. Between the trimmed V and J ends, which lost 0 bases and 3 bases, there was a span of 9 bases. In DNA, the CDR3 is TGTGCCAGCAGTGAAGCTTGGGGGCGCTACGAGCAGTACTTC. Translated, it gives CASSEAWGRYEQYF.